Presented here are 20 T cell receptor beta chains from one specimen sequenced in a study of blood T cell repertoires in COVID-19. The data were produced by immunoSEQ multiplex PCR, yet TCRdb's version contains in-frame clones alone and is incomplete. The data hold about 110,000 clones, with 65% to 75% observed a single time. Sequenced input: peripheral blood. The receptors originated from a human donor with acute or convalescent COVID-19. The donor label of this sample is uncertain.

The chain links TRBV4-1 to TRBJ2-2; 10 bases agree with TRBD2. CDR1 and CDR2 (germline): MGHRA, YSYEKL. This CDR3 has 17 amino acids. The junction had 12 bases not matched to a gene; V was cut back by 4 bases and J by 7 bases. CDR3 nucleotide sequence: TGCGCCAGCAGCCCAGCAATCGGGACTAGCGAGGGCGGGGAGCTGTTTTTT. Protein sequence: CASSPAIGTSEGGELFF.

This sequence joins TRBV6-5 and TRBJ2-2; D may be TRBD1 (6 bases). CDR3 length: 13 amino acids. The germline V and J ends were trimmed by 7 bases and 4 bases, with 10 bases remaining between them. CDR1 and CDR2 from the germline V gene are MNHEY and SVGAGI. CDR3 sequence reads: CASTFRGTGELFF. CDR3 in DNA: TGTGCCAGCACCTTCAGGGGCACCGGGGAGCTGTTTTTT.

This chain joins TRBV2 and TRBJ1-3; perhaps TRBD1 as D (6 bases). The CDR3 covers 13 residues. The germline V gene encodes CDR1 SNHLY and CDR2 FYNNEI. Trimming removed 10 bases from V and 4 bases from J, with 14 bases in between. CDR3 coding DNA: TGTGCCACGCAAGCAGGGGCAGGAAACACCATATATTTT. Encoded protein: CATQAGAGNTIYF.

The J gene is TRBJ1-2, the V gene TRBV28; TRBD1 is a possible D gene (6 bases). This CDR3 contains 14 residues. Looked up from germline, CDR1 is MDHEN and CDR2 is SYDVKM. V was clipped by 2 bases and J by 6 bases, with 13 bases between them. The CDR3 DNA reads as TGTGCCAGCAGTTTAAGGGGGTTTTATAATGGCTACACCTTC. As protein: CASSLRGFYNGYTF.

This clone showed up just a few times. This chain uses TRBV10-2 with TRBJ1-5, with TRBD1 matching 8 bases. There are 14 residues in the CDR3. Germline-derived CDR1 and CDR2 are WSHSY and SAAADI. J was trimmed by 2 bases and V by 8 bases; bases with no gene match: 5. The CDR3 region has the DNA TGCGCCAGCGCAGGGGGCTTGGGCAATCAGCCCCAGCATTTT. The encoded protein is CASAGGLGNQPQHF.

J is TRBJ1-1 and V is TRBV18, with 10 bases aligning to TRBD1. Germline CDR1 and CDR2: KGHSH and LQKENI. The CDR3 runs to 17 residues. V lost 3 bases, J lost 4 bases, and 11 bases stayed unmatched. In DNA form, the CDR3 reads TGTGCCAGCTCACCGCAGCCACACCGGACAGGGGGCACTGAAGCTTTCTTT. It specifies CASSPQPHRTGGTEAFF. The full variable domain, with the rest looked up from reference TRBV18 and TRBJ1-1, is NAGVMQNPRHLVRRRGQEARLRCSPMKGHSHVYWYRQLPEEGLKFMVYLQKENIIDESGMPKERFSAEFPKEGPSILRIQQVVRGDSAAYFCASSPQPHRTGGTEAFFGQGTRLTVV.

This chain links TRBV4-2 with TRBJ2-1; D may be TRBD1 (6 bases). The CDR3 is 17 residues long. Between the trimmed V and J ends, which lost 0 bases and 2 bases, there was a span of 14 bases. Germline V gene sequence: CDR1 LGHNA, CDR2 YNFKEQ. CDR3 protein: CASSQERNRVPYNEQFF. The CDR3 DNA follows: TGTGCCAGCAGCCAAGAAAGAAACAGGGTGCCCTACAATGAGCAGTTCTTC.

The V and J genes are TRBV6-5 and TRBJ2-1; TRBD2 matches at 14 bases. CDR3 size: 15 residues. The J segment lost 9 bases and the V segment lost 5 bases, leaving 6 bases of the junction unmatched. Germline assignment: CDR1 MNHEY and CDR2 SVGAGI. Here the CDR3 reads CASSPTSGGATEQFF. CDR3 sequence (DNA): TGTGCCAGCAGTCCGACTAGCGGGGGGGCAACTGAGCAGTTCTTC.

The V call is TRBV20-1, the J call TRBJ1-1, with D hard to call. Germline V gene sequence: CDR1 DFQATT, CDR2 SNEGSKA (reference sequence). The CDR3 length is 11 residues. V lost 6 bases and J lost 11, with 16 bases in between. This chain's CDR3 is CSARSAVEAFF. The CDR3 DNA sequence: TGCAGTGCCCGCAGCGCAGTTGAGGCTTTCTTT.

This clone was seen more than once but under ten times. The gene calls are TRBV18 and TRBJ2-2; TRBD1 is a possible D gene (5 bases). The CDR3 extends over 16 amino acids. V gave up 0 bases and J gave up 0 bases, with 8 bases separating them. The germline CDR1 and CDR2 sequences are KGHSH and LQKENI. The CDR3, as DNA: TGTGCCAGCTCACCACCGGGCAGGGCGAACACCGGGGAGCTGTTTTTT. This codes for CASSPPGRANTGELFF.

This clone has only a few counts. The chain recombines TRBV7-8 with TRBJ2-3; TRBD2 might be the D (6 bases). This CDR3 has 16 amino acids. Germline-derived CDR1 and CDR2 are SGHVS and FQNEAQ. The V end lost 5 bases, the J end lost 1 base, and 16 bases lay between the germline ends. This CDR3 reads CASSHLMDYGTDTQYF. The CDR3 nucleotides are TGTGCCAGCAGCCACCTCATGGACTATGGCACAGATACGCAGTATTTT.

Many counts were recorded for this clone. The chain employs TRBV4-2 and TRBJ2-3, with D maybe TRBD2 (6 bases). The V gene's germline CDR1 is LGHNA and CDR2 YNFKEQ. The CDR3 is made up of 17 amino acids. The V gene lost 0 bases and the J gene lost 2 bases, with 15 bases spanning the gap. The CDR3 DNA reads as TGTGCCAGCAGCCAAGATCGACTAGTTAGGCCCACAGATACGCAGTATTTT. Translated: CASSQDRLVRPTDTQYF.

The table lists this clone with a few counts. The CDR3 sequence is CASSLFSHGTPDSPLHF. CDR3 DNA sequence: TGTGCCAGCAGCTTATTTTCACATGGGACACCGGATTCACCCCTCCACTTT. The chain links TRBV7-6 to TRBJ1-6; D may be TRBD1 (6 bases). The CDR3 covers 17 residues. V was cut by 2 bases and J by 8 bases, with 19 bases left in between. The V gene's germline CDR1 is SGHVS and CDR2 FNYEAQ. Full variable domain (outside the CDR3, taken from reference TRBV7-6 and TRBJ1-6): GAGVSQSPRYKVTKRGQDVALRCDPISGHVSLYWYRQALGQGPEFLTYFNYEAQQDKSGLPNDRFSAERPEGSISTLTIQRTEQRDSAMYRCASSLFSHGTPDSPLHFGNGTRLTVT.

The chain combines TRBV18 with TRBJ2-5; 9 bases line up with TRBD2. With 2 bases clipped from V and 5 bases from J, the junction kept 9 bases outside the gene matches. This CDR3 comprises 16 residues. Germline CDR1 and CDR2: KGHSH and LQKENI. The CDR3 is CASSPTNLAGSETQYF. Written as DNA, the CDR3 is TGTGCCAGCTCACCAACAAATCTAGCGGGGTCGGAGACCCAGTACTTC.

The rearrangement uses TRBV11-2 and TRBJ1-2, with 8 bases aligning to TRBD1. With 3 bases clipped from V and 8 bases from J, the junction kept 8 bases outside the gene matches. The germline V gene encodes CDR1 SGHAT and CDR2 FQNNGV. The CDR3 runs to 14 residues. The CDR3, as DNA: TGTGCCAGCAGCTTTAACCCACAGGGGGACGGCTACACCTTC. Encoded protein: CASSFNPQGDGYTF.

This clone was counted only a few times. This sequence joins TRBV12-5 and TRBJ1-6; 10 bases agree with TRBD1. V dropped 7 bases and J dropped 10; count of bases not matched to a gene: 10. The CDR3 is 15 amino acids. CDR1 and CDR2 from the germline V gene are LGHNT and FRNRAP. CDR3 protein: CASARRGTGVSPLHF. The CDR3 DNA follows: TGTGCTAGTGCCCGGAGGGGGACAGGGGTATCACCCCTCCACTTT.

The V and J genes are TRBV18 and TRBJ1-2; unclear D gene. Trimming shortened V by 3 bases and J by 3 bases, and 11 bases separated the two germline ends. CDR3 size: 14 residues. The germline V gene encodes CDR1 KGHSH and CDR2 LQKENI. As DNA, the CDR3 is TGTGCCAGCTCACCGCGGGGTCTCGACTATGGCTACACCTTC. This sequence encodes CASSPRGLDYGYTF.

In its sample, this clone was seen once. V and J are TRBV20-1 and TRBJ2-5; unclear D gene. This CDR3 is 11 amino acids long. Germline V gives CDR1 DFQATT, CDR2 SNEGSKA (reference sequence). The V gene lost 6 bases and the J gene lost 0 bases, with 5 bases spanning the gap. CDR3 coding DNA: TGCAGTGCCGAGTACCAAGAGACCCAGTACTTC. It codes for CSAEYQETQYF.

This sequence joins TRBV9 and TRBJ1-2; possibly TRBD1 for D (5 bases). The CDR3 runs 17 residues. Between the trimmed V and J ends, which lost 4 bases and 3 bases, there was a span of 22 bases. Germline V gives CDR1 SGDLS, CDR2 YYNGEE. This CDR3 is CASSPTGRGLWDYGYTF. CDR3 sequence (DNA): TGTGCCAGCAGCCCTACCGGGCGGGGCCTATGGGACTATGGCTACACCTTC.

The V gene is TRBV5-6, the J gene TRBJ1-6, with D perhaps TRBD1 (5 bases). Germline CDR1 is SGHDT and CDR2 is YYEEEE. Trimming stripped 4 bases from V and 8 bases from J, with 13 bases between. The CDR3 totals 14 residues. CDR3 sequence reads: CASSLGRGYSPLHF. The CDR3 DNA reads TGTGCCAGCAGCCTGGGGAGGGGTTATTCACCCCTCCACTTT.